This T cell receptor (beta chain) was sequenced in a study of human T cells and chemical hapten exposure. About the research overall: TCR yields per sample varied mostly from small pooled library volume differences.

Only a few counts were recorded for this clonotype. The template was total RNA from unfractionated whole blood. V lost 6 bases and J lost 4, with 3 bases in between. In germline, CDR1 is MNHEY, CDR2 SVGEGT. CDR3 size: 11 residues. In the library, unique molecular identifiers were attached to individual cDNA molecules. Methods used by the authors: Counts of TCRs in each sample centred on a median of about 96,000 and extended from approximately 21,000 to 630,000. TCRdb used MiXCR to reprocess the 5' RACE reads, holding one entry per CDR3 protein. The V and J calls, along with clone size, are taken from TCRdb and not from the paper's own processing. The data hold under 100,000 distinct CDR3 sequences, with approximately 16% observed a single time.

The source is a female donor in good health. The chain has TRBV6-2 or TRBV6-3 and TRBJ2-2, with D hard to call. The CDR3, as DNA: TGTGCCAGCAGCCCCACCGGGGAGCTGTTTTTT. This codes for CASSPTGELFF.